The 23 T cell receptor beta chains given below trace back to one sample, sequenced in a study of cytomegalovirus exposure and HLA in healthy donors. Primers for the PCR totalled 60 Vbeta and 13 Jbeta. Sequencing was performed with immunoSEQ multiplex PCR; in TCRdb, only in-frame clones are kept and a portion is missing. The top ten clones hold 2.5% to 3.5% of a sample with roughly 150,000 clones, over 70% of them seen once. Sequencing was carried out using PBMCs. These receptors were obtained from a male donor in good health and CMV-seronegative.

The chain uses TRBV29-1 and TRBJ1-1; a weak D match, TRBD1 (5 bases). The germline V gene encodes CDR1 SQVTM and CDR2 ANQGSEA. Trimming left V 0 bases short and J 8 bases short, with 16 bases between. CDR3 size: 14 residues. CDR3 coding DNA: TGCAGCGTTGAAGAAAGGGGCCCGGCATCAGAAGCTTTCTTT. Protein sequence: CSVEERGPASEAFF.

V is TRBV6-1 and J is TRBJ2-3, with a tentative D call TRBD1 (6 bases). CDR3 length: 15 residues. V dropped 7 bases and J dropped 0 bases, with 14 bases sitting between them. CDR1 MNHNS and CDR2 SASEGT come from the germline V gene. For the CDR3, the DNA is TGTGCCAGCACAATACAGGGTCTTAGCACAGATACGCAGTATTTT. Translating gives CASTIQGLSTDTQYF.

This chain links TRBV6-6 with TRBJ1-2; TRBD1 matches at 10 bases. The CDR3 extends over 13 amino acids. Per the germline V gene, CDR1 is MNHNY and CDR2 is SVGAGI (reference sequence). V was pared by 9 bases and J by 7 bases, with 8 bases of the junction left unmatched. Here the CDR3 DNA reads TGTGCCAGTTTGGGACAGGGGTTCGTTGGCTACACCTTC. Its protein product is CASLGQGFVGYTF.

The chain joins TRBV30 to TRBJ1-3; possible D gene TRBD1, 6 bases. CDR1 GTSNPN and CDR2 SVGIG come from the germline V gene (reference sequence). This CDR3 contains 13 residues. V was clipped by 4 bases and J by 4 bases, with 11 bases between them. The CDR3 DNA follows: TGTGCCTGGAAGTTTCAGGGGGGAAACACCATATATTTT. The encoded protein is CAWKFQGGNTIYF.

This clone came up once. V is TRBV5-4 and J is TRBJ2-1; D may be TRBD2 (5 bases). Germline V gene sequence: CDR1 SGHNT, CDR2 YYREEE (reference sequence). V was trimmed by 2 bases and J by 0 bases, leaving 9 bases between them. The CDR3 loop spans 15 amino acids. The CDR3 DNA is TGTGCCAGCAGCTTCCTGGCGGGCTCCTACAATGAGCAGTTCTTC. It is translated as CASSFLAGSYNEQFF.

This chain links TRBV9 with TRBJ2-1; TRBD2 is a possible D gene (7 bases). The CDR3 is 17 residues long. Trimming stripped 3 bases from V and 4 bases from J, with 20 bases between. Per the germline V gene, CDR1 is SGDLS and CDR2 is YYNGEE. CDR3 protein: CASSELGGGLPYNEQFF. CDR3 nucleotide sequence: TGTGCCAGCAGCGAGTTAGGGGGGGGACTCCCGTACAATGAGCAGTTCTTC.

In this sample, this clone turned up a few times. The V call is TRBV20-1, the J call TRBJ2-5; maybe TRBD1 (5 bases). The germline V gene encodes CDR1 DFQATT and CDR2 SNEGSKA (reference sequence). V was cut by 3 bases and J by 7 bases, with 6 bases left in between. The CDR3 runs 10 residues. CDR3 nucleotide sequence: TGCAGTGCTAGCCAGGGGACCCAGTACTTC. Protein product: CSASQGTQYF.

CDR3 in DNA: TGTGCCAGCAGTTTGATGGGGGACAGGGGATATACGCAGTATTTT. Translated, it gives CASSLMGDRGYTQYF. V is TRBV27 and J is TRBJ2-3, with 10 bases that match TRBD1. Germline V gene data show CDR1 as MNHEY and CDR2 as SMNVEV (reference sequence). The junction had 7 bases not matched to a gene; V was cut back by 3 bases and J by 7 bases. The CDR3 spans 15 residues.

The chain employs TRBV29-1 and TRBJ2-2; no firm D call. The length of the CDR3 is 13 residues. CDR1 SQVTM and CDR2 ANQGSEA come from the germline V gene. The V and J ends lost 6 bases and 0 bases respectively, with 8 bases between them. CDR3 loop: CSVPGSNTGELFF. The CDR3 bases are TGCAGCGTGCCCGGGTCGAACACCGGGGAGCTGTTTTTT.

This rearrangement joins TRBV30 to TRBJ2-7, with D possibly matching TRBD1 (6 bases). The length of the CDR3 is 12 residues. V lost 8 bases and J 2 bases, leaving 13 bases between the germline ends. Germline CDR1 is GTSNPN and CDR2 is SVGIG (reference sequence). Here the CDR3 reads CAMGHTPYEQYF. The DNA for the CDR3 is TGTGCCATGGGACATACTCCCTACGAGCAGTACTTC.

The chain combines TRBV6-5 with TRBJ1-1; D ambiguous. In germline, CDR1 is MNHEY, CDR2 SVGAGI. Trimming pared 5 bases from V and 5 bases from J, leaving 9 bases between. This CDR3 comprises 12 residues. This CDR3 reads CASSPSGTEAFF. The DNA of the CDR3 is TGTGCCAGCAGTCCCTCGGGGACTGAAGCTTTCTTT.

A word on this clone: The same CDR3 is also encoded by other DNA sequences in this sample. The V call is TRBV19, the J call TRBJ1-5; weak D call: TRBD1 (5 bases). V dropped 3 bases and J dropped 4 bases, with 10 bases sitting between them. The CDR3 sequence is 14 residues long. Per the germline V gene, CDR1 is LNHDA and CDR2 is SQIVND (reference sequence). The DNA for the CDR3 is TGTGCCAGTAGTATCGGGGGACGGAATCAGCCCCAGCATTTT. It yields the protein CASSIGGRNQPQHF.

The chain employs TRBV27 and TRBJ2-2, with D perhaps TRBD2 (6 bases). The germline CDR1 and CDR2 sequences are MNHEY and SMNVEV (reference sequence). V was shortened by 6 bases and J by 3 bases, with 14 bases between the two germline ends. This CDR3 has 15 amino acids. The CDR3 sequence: CASRKGRPDTGELFF. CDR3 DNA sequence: TGTGCCAGCAGAAAGGGGAGGCCAGACACCGGGGAGCTGTTTTTT.

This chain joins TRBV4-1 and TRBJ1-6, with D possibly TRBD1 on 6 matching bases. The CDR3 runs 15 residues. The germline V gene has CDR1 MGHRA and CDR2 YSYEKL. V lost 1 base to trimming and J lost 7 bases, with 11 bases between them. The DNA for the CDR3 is TGCGCCAGCAGCCAAGTCGCAGGGGTAAATTCACCCCTCCACTTT. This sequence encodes CASSQVAGVNSPLHF.

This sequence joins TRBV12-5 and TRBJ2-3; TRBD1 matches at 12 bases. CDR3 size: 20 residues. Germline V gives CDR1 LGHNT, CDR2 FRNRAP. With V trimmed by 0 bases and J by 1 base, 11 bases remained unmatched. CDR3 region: CASGLVPGTGGSFGTDTQYF. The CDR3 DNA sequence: TGTGCTAGTGGTTTGGTACCGGGGACAGGGGGCTCTTTTGGCACAGATACGCAGTATTTT.

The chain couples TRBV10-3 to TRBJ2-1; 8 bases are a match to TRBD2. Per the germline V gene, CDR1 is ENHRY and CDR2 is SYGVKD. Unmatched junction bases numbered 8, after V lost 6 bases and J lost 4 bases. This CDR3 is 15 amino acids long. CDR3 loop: CAISAGGLSYNEQFF. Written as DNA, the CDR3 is TGTGCCATCAGCGCGGGAGGACTTTCATACAATGAGCAGTTCTTC.

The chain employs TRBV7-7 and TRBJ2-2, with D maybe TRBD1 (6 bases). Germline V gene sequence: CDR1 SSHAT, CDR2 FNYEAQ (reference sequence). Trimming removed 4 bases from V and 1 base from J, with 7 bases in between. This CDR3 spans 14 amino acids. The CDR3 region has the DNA TGTGCCAGCAGCTGGACAGAGAACACCGGGGAGCTGTTTTTT. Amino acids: CASSWTENTGELFF.

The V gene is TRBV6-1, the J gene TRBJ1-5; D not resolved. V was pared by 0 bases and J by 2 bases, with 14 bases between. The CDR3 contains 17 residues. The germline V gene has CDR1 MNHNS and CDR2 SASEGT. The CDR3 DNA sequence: TGTGCCAGCAGTGAAGCCAGAGGGAAGTCGGGCAATCAGCCCCAGCATTTT. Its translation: CASSEARGKSGNQPQHF.

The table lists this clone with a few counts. The CDR3 reads CASNGDRGLFGYTF. The CDR3 DNA reads TGTGCCAGCAATGGGGACAGGGGGCTTTTTGGCTACACCTTC. The chain joins TRBV2 to TRBJ1-2; 12 nucleotides match TRBD1. Germline loops: CDR1 SNHLY, CDR2 FYNNEI. V lost 7 bases to trimming and J lost 7 bases; unmatched junction nucleotides: 7. The CDR3 is 14 amino acids. Drawing the rest from reference TRBV2 and TRBJ1-2, the complete variable domain is EPEVTQTPSHQVTQMGQEVILRCVPISNHLYFYWYRQILGQKVEFLVSFYNNEISEKSEIFDDQFSVERPDGSNFTLKIRSTKLEDSAMYFCASNGDRGLFGYTFGSGTRLTVV.

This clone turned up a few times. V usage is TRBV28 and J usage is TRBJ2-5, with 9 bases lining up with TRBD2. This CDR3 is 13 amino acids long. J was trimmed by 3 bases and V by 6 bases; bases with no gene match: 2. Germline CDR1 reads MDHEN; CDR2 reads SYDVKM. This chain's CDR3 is CASRASGEETQYF. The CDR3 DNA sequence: TGTGCCAGCAGGGCTAGCGGGGAAGAGACCCAGTACTTC.

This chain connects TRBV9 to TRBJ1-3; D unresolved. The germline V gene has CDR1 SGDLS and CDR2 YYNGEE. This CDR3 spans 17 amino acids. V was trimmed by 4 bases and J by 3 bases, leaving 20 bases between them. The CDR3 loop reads CASSPQGRGTIGNTIYF. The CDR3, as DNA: TGTGCCAGCAGCCCCCAAGGGCGGGGTACGATTGGAAACACCATATATTTT.

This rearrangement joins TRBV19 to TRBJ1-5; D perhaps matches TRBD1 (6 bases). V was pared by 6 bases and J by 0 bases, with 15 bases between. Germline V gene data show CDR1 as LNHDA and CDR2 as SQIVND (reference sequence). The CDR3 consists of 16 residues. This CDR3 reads CASSYLQGRSNQPQHF. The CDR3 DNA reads TGTGCCAGTAGCTACTTACAGGGTCGTAGCAATCAGCCCCAGCATTTT. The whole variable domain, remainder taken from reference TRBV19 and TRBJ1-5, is DGGITQSPKYLFRKEGQNVTLSCEQNLNHDAMYWYRQDPGQGLRLIYYSQIVNDFQKGDIAEGYSVSREKKESFPLTVTSAQKNPTAFYLCASSYLQGRSNQPQHFGDGTRLSIL.

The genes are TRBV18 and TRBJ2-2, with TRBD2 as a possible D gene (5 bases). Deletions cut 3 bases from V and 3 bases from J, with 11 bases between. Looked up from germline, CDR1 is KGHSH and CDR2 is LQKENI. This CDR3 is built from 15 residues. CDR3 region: CASSPRLPDTGELFF. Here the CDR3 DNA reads TGTGCCAGCTCACCTCGACTACCCGACACCGGGGAGCTGTTTTTT.